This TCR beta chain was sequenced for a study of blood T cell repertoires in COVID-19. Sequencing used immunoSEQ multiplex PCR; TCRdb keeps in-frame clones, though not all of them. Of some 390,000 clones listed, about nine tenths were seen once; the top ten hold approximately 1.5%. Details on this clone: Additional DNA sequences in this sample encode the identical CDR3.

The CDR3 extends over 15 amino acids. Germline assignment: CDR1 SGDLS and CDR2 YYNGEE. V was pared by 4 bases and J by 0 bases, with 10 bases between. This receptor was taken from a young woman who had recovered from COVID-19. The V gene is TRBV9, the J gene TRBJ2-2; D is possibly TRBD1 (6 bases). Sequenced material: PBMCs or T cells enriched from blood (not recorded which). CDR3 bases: TGTGCCAGCAGCCCCCGGACAGCGAACACCGGGGAGCTGTTTTTT. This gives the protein CASSPRTANTGELFF.